The following is a TCR beta chain sequence with its context. Its antigen is currently unknown. The record originates from a study of shared clonotypes between healthy human individuals. The assay was immunoSEQ multiplex PCR, and TCRdb's table has in-frame clones only and misses some. The sample records fewer than 1.8 million clones, 97% to 99% being singletons. General study points: Clonotype sharing among the donors was expected to vary with sequencing depth. As a rule, naive subsets had a larger estimated richness than memory subsets. The generation probabilities recorded for non-shared clonotypes fell below those of clonotypes shared by all four donors.

The investigators split CD4+ cells into a CD45RA+ naive subset and a CD45RA-negative memory subset. The sequence came from a man aged 30 to 39 in good health. Material for sequencing was naive CD4+ T cells sorted from blood. The sample's subset: CD45RA+ positively selected.

CDR3 amino acids: CASSLAPRTASSYNEQFF. CDR3 nucleotide sequence: TGTGCCAGCAGCTTAGCGCCTAGGACGGCGAGCTCCTACAATGAGCAGTTCTTC. The chain combines TRBV7-2 with TRBJ2-1; D uncertain. This CDR3 has 18 residues. The germline CDR1 and CDR2 sequences are SGHTA and FQGNSA. Trimming shortened V by 0 bases and J by 0 bases, and 15 bases separated the two germline ends.